This T cell receptor (beta chain) is from a study of technical replicates of blood from several donors. The CDR3 consists of 12 residues. Looked up from germline, CDR1 is LNHDA and CDR2 is SQIVND (reference sequence). Trimming took 7 bases from V and 5 from J, leaving 12 bases between them. TCRdb's table, derived via immunoSEQ multiplex PCR, lists solely in-frame clones and lacks some. The sample contains roughly 97,000 clones, roughly 95% of which appear only once. The specimen was T cells isolated from PBMCs. The TCR comes from a human donor in good health. The chain joins TRBV19 to TRBJ2-7; possibly TRBD1 for D (5 bases). Here the CDR3 reads CASTDAGHEQYF. The CDR3 DNA reads as TGTGCCAGTACCGATGCAGGGCACGAGCAGTACTTC.